One and the same sample provided the 32 T cell receptor beta chains below, sequenced in a study of T cells in Graves' hyperthyroidism and ophthalmopathy. TCR beta CDR3 regions were amplified from RNA transcripts. First-round RT-PCR targeting the TCR CDR3 was performed with the HTBI primer set. MiXCR, run by TCRdb on the multiplex PCR reads, gives a single entry per CDR3 protein. The sample consists of a few hundred thousand distinct CDR3 sequences, roughly 25% of them appearing once. Material: blood. These receptors were obtained from a man aged 50 or older with Graves' hyperthyroidism.

This clonotype was detected a few times. V and J are TRBV14 and TRBJ2-3; D uncertain. V was trimmed by 1 base and J by 4 bases, leaving 24 bases between them. CDR3 length: 19 amino acids. CDR1 is SGHDN and CDR2 is FVKESK in the germline V gene. CDR3 DNA sequence: TGTGCCAGCAGCCAAGTAATTGGTCGGAAGATTCCTGGGGCAGATACGCAGTATTTT. Translating gives CASSQVIGRKIPGADTQYF.

The chain joins TRBV18 to TRBJ1-1, with D possibly matching TRBD1 (5 bases). Germline V lookup: CDR1 KGHSH, CDR2 LQKENI. The CDR3 runs to 17 residues. V was clipped by 1 base and J by 2 bases, with 17 bases between them. The CDR3 region has the DNA TGTGCCAGCTCACCACTAGTAAGGGGAGCTATTAACACTGAAGCTTTCTTT. Its protein product is CASSPLVRGAINTEAFF.

V gene TRBV7-6 combines with J gene TRBJ2-1; either TRBD1 or TRBD2 may fit D (5 bases each). The CDR3 contains 12 residues. With 11 bases removed from V and 8 bases from J, the gap between germline ends came to 16 bases. Germline V gene lookup returns CDR1 SGHVS and CDR2 FNYEAQ. In DNA, the CDR3 is TGTGCCTCATCCGGGACGGGCCATGAGCAGTTCTTC. It yields the protein CASSGTGHEQFF.

This rearrangement joins TRBV19 to TRBJ2-7; 10 bases agree with TRBD1. V trimming: 10 bases; J trimming: 3 bases; junction bases outside the gene matches: 9. Germline CDR1 reads LNHDA; CDR2 reads SQIVND (reference sequence). This CDR3 contains 14 residues. CDR3: CATKAGQGFYEQYF. Here the CDR3 DNA reads TGTGCCACCAAGGCGGGACAGGGGTTCTACGAGCAGTACTTC.

This clonotype was detected many times. The V and J genes are TRBV12-3 or TRBV12-4 and TRBJ2-5; 8 nucleotides match TRBD1. CDR3 length: 13 amino acids. The V segment lost 9 bases and the J segment 2 bases; nucleotides outside the gene matches: 5. CDR3 protein: CASRGQEQETQYF. The CDR3, as DNA: TGTGCCAGTCGGGGACAGGAACAAGAGACCCAGTACTTC.

A few counts support this clonotype. The rearrangement links TRBV5-1 to TRBJ2-2; 9 bases agree with TRBD1. Per germline, CDR1 SGHRS and CDR2 YFSETQ. The CDR3 loop spans 17 amino acids. V lost 9 bases and J lost 4; bases outside the gene matches: 16. This CDR3 reads CATAVRTGGVSTGELFF. The CDR3 region has the DNA TGCGCCACTGCGGTTCGAACAGGGGGCGTCAGCACCGGGGAGCTGTTTTTT.

This clonotype was detected ten times or more. The gene calls are TRBV3-1 and TRBJ1-2; D remains ambiguous. Germline loops: CDR1 LGHDT, CDR2 YNNKEL (reference sequence). The CDR3 spans 14 residues. Trimming shortened V by 2 bases and J by 6 bases, and 13 bases separated the two germline ends. The CDR3 nucleotides read TGTGCCAGCAGCCAAAATGAAAGAAGCCATGGCTACACCTTC. Translated: CASSQNERSHGYTF.

V usage is TRBV7-3 and J usage is TRBJ1-5, with D possibly TRBD1 on 5 matching bases. This CDR3 has 16 amino acids. V was trimmed by 10 bases and J by 4 bases, leaving 23 bases between them. Germline V gives CDR1 SGHTA, CDR2 FQGTGA. CDR3 amino acids: CATEYPGTGGNQPQHF. CDR3 nucleotides: TGTGCCACCGAATATCCTGGGACTGGGGGGAATCAGCCCCAGCATTTT.

The chain joins TRBV29-1 to TRBJ2-1; D not certain. CDR1 and CDR2 from the germline V gene are SQVTM and ANQGSEA. This CDR3 has 12 amino acids. Deletions cut 7 bases from V and 6 bases from J, with 13 bases between. CDR3 in amino acids: CSAMAVINEQFF. The CDR3 nucleotides read TGCAGCGCCATGGCCGTGATCAATGAGCAGTTCTTC.

This clonotype was counted once. The V call is TRBV5-4, the J call TRBJ2-1; D is unresolved. This CDR3 comprises 15 residues. CDR1 and CDR2 from the germline V gene are SGHNT and YYREEE (reference sequence). V gave up 4 bases and J gave up 1 base, with 12 bases separating them. CDR3 amino acids: CASSPASYSYNEQFF. CDR3 sequence (DNA): TGTGCCAGCAGCCCAGCTTCATATTCCTACAATGAGCAGTTCTTC.

This clonotype was seen only a few times. This rearrangement joins TRBV19 to TRBJ2-7, with a possible D match to TRBD1 (6 bases). This CDR3 is built from 14 residues. CDR1 LNHDA and CDR2 SQIVND come from the germline V gene (reference sequence). V was clipped by 5 bases and J by 2 bases, with 13 bases between them. CDR3 nucleotide sequence: TGTGCCAGTAGTTTGAGGGGGAACGCCTACGAGCAGTACTTC. Protein: CASSLRGNAYEQYF.

This sequence joins TRBV11-3 and TRBJ2-7; weak D call: TRBD2 (5 bases). Germline assignment: CDR1 SGHNT and CDR2 YENEEA. There are 13 residues in the CDR3. Between the trimmed V and J ends, which lost 0 bases and 7 bases, there was a span of 10 bases. The CDR3 bases are TGTGCCAGCAGCTTAGACCATGGCGGGGAGCAGTACTTC. Translation: CASSLDHGGEQYF.

In DNA, the CDR3 is TGCAGTGCTACGTCAAACTCCTACGAGCAGTACTTC. Its translation is CSATSNSYEQYF. The chain employs TRBV20-1 and TRBJ2-7; D is undetermined. V dropped 4 bases and J dropped 0 bases, with 7 bases sitting between them. The CDR3 totals 12 residues. Germline V gene sequence: CDR1 DFQATT, CDR2 SNEGSKA (reference sequence).

This clonotype was detected many times. The V and J genes are TRBV7-3 and TRBJ2-2; D gene unclear. CDR3 length: 13 residues. With 4 bases removed from V and 0 bases from J, the gap between germline ends came to 3 bases. Germline CDR1 reads SGHTA; CDR2 reads FQGTGA. The CDR3 coding sequence is TGTGCCAGCAGCTCGTCGAACACCGGGGAGCTGTTTTTT. Translated: CASSSSNTGELFF.

The CDR3 loop is CSVEVGGSYGPEQYF. CDR3 in DNA: TGCAGCGTTGAAGTAGGCGGTAGCTACGGGCCCGAGCAGTACTTC. The chain carries TRBV29-1 and TRBJ2-7; D remains unclear. The germline gives CDR1 SQVTM, CDR2 ANQGSEA. V was clipped by 1 base and J by 6 bases, with 19 bases between them. The CDR3 runs to 15 residues.

This clonotype was seen only a few times. The V gene is TRBV5-1, the J gene TRBJ2-3; D is unclear. The V and J ends lost 0 bases and 6 bases respectively, with 8 bases between them. The germline gives CDR1 SGHRS, CDR2 YFSETQ. The CDR3 spans 13 residues. Written as DNA, the CDR3 is TGCGCCAGCAGCTTGGAGGCCGGGGATACGCAGTATTTT. This encodes CASSLEAGDTQYF.

CDR3 loop: CASMEGFMNTEAFF. Written as DNA, the CDR3 is TGTGCCAGCATGGAGGGGTTCATGAACACTGAAGCTTTCTTT. This chain joins TRBV2 and TRBJ1-1; possible D gene TRBD1, 5 bases. Germline loops: CDR1 SNHLY, CDR2 FYNNEI. V lost 7 bases, J lost 0 bases, and 12 bases lay in between. The length of the CDR3 is 14 residues.

This clonotype appeared a few times. The chain couples TRBV11-2 to TRBJ2-5; TRBD1 matches 8 bases. Looked up from germline, CDR1 is SGHAT and CDR2 is FQNNGV. V trimming: 1 base; J trimming: 3 bases; junction bases outside the gene matches: 4. There are 15 residues in the CDR3. CDR3 loop: CASSLVLQGEETQYF. The CDR3 bases are TGTGCCAGCAGCTTAGTATTACAGGGGGAAGAGACCCAGTACTTC.

This clonotype came up a few times. The V call is TRBV19, the J call TRBJ2-2; 7 bases line up with TRBD1. This CDR3 is 15 amino acids long. Germline V gene data show CDR1 as LNHDA and CDR2 as SQIVND (reference sequence). V gave up 4 bases and J gave up 6 bases; unmatched junction bases: 8. CDR3 region: CASSNYRGSSGELFF. The CDR3 nucleotides read TGTGCCAGTAGTAATTACAGGGGATCATCCGGGGAGCTGTTTTTT. Based on the CDR3 plus reference TRBV19 and TRBJ2-2, the full variable domain is DGGITQSPKYLFRKEGQNVTLSCEQNLNHDAMYWYRQDPGQGLRLIYYSQIVNDFQKGDIAEGYSVSREKKESFPLTVTSAQKNPTAFYLCASSNYRGSSGELFFGEGSRLTVL.

The gene calls are TRBV24-1 and TRBJ2-3; D uncertain. Trimming pared 4 bases from V and 0 bases from J, leaving 13 bases between. This CDR3 has 16 amino acids. Germline lookup yields CDR1 KGHDR and CDR2 SFDVKD. CDR3 residues: CATSEPKTPSTDTQYF. In nucleotides, the CDR3 is TGTGCCACCAGTGAACCTAAAACTCCTAGCACAGATACGCAGTATTTT.

In its sample, this clonotype was seen a few times. The chain is built from TRBV27 and TRBJ2-3; D is unclear. This CDR3 has 15 residues. Germline V gene sequence: CDR1 MNHEY, CDR2 SMNVEV (reference sequence). Trimming cost V 6 bases and J 2 bases, with 15 bases left between them. As DNA, the CDR3 is TGTGCCAGCAGGACCAAGGGAAGGACCACAGATACGCAGTATTTT. Encoded protein: CASRTKGRTTDTQYF.

The chain has TRBV24-1 and TRBJ2-7, with D possibly being TRBD2 (6 bases). Trimming stripped 5 bases from V and 4 bases from J, with 14 bases between. This CDR3 region has 14 residues. CDR1 is KGHDR and CDR2 is SFDVKD in the germline V gene. The CDR3 DNA reads as TGTGCCACCAGTGTAAGTTTTAGCGGATACGAGCAGTACTTC. This translates into CATSVSFSGYEQYF.

This clonotype was observed a handful of times. The germline gene is not matched at one end of the junction; a read error may be the cause. V and J are TRBV6-2 or TRBV6-3 and TRBJ2-5; weak D call: TRBD1 (6 bases). Per the germline V gene, CDR1 is MNHEY and CDR2 is SVGEGT. The CDR3 is made up of 16 amino acids. CDR3 DNA: TGTGCCAGCAGTGACTCCGGGACATATAACCAAGAGACCCAGTACTTC. Its translation is CASSDSGTYNQETQYF.

This clonotype has only a few counts. V usage is TRBV28 and J usage is TRBJ1-2; D is undetermined. CDR3 length equals 13 residues. V was shortened by 3 bases and J by 2 bases, with 7 bases between the two germline ends. Germline values: CDR1 MDHEN, CDR2 SYDVKM. The CDR3 is CASSLTPNYGYTF. The CDR3 DNA reads as TGTGCCAGCAGTTTGACACCCAACTATGGCTACACCTTC.

In this sample, this clonotype turned up many times. The chain uses TRBV7-6 and TRBJ2-1, with TRBD1 matching over 9 bases. The CDR3 is made up of 15 amino acids. Germline CDR1 SGHVS, CDR2 FNYEAQ. With 4 bases clipped from V and 7 bases from J, the junction kept 8 bases outside the gene matches. The DNA of the CDR3 is TGTGCCAGCAGCTCAGAGAGCGACAGGGGGAATGAGCAGTTCTTC. Protein sequence: CASSSESDRGNEQFF.

This clonotype was observed at least ten times. The genes are TRBV11-2 and TRBJ2-1; no firm D call. The CDR3 spans 15 residues. V was shortened by 1 base and J by 6 bases, with 13 bases between the two germline ends. The germline V gene has CDR1 SGHAT and CDR2 FQNNGV. CDR3 sequence (DNA): TGTGCCAGCAGCTTAGTACTGGCGGCTGTCAATGAGCAGTTCTTC. Translated, it gives CASSLVLAAVNEQFF.

In this sample, this clonotype turned up many times. The CDR3 DNA reads as TGCAGCGTTGAAAAATGGGGAAACACTGAAGCTTTCTTT. It codes for CSVEKWGNTEAFF. The chain uses TRBV29-1 and TRBJ1-1, with D hard to call. Trimming removed 2 bases at V and 2 bases at J, with 9 bases between. Germline CDR1 reads SQVTM; CDR2 reads ANQGSEA. The CDR3 totals 13 residues.

The J gene is TRBJ2-1, the V gene TRBV5-1, with TRBD2 identical over 11 bases. This CDR3 spans 15 amino acids. The V gene end was trimmed by 4 bases and the J gene end by 15 bases; junction bases not matched to a gene: 15. Germline lookup yields CDR1 SGHRS and CDR2 YFSETQ. For the CDR3, the DNA is TGCGCCAGCAGCCCTGAACTGGGACTAGCGGCTTCCCTGTTCTTC. Translation gives CASSPELGLAASLFF.

This clonotype was observed a few times. The chain employs TRBV27 and TRBJ2-7; 13 nucleotides agree with TRBD2. CDR1 MNHEY and CDR2 SMNVEV come from the germline V gene (reference sequence). V shed 1 base and J 6 bases; nucleotides not matched to a gene: 6. This CDR3 has 16 residues. Here the CDR3 DNA reads TGTGCCAGCAGTTTATTTACTAGCGGGAGGGCAGGCGAGCAGTACTTC. This sequence encodes CASSLFTSGRAGEQYF.

This chain connects TRBV3-1 to TRBJ2-7; 10 bases align to TRBD1. CDR3 size: 16 residues. CDR1 LGHDT and CDR2 YNNKEL come from the germline V gene (reference sequence). The trim removed 5 bases at V and 6 bases at J, leaving 13 bases unmatched. The CDR3 DNA reads as TGTGCCAGCAGCTACGTCCCGAGACAGGGGGCGGGCGAGCAGTACTTC. This encodes CASSYVPRQGAGEQYF.

This chain uses TRBV4-1 with TRBJ2-7; D uncertain. The CDR3 is 15 residues long. Germline V lookup: CDR1 MGHRA, CDR2 YSYEKL. Trimming removed 1 base at V and 1 base at J, with 11 bases between. CDR3 sequence (DNA): TGCGCCAGCAGCCAAGGCCGGGCTCGTTCCTACGAGCAGTACTTC. Residues: CASSQGRARSYEQYF.

This clonotype showed up just a few times. DNA for the CDR3: TGTGCCAGCAGTTCCCTTAGCGGGAGTGCGGGCTCCTACAATGAGCAGTTCTTC. Translated: CASSSLSGSAGSYNEQFF. The V and J genes are TRBV12-3 or TRBV12-4 and TRBJ2-1; 9 positions match TRBD2. The CDR3 has 18 residues. Trimming at V came to 4 bases and at J to 0 bases, leaving 10 bases not matched to a gene.